This passage covers 10 T cell receptor beta chains from one sample sequenced in a study of human T cells and chemical hapten exposure. TCRdb independently ran MiXCR on the RACE reads; one entry per CDR3 protein. Among approximately 89,000 distinct CDR3 sequences listed, less than 8% were seen once. The time point denotes: patch test 2, 6 weeks after DPC sensitization. Documented treatment: therapeutic diphenylcyclopropenone sensitization with weekly scalp DPC. This specimen was whole blood, taken in connection with sensitization to the hapten diphenylcyclopropenone (DPC). The receptors here all came from a woman in her twenties or thirties with alopecia areata. Some clones in this sample may be carry-over from other donors' samples.

This clonotype was counted ten times or more. This chain joins TRBV12-3 or TRBV12-4 and TRBJ2-3; D unclear. This CDR3 has 12 amino acids. V was trimmed by 3 bases and J by 4 bases, leaving 5 bases between them. The CDR3 nucleotides read TGTGCCAGCAGTTTTGCATCAGATACGCAGTATTTT. Translation: CASSFASDTQYF.

The chain joins TRBV21-1 to TRBJ2-1; the table's D call of TRBD2 was not tested on the DNA. TRBV21-1 is a listed pseudogene. The CDR3 runs 15 residues. The CDR3 is CASSRGGRGSNEQFF. CDR3 DNA sequence: TGTGCCAGCAGCAGGGGAGGGCGGGGGAGCAATGAGCAGTTCTTC.

CDR3 sequence reads: CASSPGSGNTIYF. As DNA, the CDR3 is TGTGCCAGCAGCCCTGGATCCGGAAACACCATATATTTT. The chain joins TRBV5-6 to TRBJ1-3, with D hard to call. Germline V CDR1 and CDR2: SGHDT, YYEEEE. The CDR3 length is 13 residues. Trimming removed 4 bases from V and 4 bases from J, with 9 bases in between.

The chain recombines TRBV12-3 or TRBV12-4 with TRBJ2-7; 7 bases align to TRBD1. This CDR3 has 14 amino acids. J gave up 3 bases and V 1 base, and 3 bases lay outside the gene matches. In DNA form, the CDR3 reads TGTGCCAGCAGTTTAGGACAGGGATACTACGAGCAGTACTTC. Protein: CASSLGQGYYEQYF.

This rearrangement joins TRBV30 to TRBJ1-1, with TRBD1 identical over 7 bases. The germline gives CDR1 GTSNPN, CDR2 SVGIG (reference sequence). With V trimmed by 7 bases and J by 0 bases, 17 bases remained unmatched. The CDR3 is 17 residues long. This CDR3 is CASPDPDRRSLNTEAFF. CDR3 nucleotides: TGTGCCTCGCCAGACCCGGACAGGCGATCCTTGAACACTGAAGCTTTCTTT.

This clonotype was found many times. The V call is TRBV11-1, the J call TRBJ2-7; 8 nucleotides match TRBD2. The CDR3 runs to 15 residues. Per germline, CDR1 SGHAT and CDR2 FQDESV (reference sequence). Unmatched junction bases numbered 6, after V lost 3 bases and J lost 2 bases. The CDR3 sequence is CASSFAAGGTYEQYF. The CDR3 DNA reads as TGTGCCAGCAGCTTCGCTGCGGGGGGAACCTACGAGCAGTACTTC.

The rearrangement joins TRBV3-1 to TRBJ2-2, with 11 bases lining up with TRBD1. CDR3 length: 17 amino acids. CDR1 is LGHDT and CDR2 is YNNKEL in the germline V gene (reference sequence). J lost 6 bases, V lost 2 bases, and 8 bases had no gene match. The CDR3 protein is CASSQYGSGQGAGELFF. The CDR3 coding sequence is TGTGCCAGCAGCCAATATGGCTCGGGACAGGGGGCCGGGGAGCTGTTTTTT.

This clonotype was seen many times. DNA for the CDR3: TGTGCCAGCCAAGGGAATACCTATGGCTACACCTTC. This encodes CASQGNTYGYTF. The rearrangement joins TRBV12-3 or TRBV12-4 to TRBJ1-2, with D hard to call. The germline V and J ends were trimmed by 8 bases and 4 bases, with 11 bases remaining between them. The CDR3 contains 12 residues.

In this sample, this clonotype turned up many times. V usage is TRBV18 and J usage is TRBJ2-7; 9 nucleotides agree with TRBD1. The CDR3 runs 13 residues. Per germline, CDR1 KGHSH and CDR2 LQKENI. V lost 4 bases to trimming and J lost 3 bases; unmatched junction nucleotides: 1. This CDR3 reads CASSRQGGYEQYF. The CDR3 DNA reads as TGTGCCAGCTCACGACAGGGGGGCTACGAGCAGTACTTC.

This clonotype has a count of ten or more. This chain uses TRBV6-5 with TRBJ2-1; 7 bases line up with TRBD2. CDR1 and CDR2 from the germline V gene are MNHEY and SVGAGI. The CDR3 runs 12 residues. V shed 7 bases and J 10 bases; nucleotides not matched to a gene: 7. CDR3 nucleotides: TGTGCCAGCATCGGGGCGGGGGAGGAGCAGTTCTTC. Translation gives CASIGAGEEQFF.